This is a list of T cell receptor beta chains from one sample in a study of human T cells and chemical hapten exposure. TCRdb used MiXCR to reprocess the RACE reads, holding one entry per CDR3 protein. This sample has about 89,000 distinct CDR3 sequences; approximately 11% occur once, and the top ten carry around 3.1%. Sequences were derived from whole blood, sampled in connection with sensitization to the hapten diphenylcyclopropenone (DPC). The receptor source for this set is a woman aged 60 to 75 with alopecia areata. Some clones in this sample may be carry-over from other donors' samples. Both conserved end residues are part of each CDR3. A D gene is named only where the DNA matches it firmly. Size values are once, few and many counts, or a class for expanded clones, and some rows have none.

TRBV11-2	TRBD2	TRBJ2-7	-	CASSYRTPSGSYEQYF	TGTGCCAGCAGCTATAGGACGCCTAGCGGATCTTACGAGCAGTACTTC
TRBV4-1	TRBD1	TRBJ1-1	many	CASSQQGGAVTEAFF	TGCGCCAGCAGCCAACAAGGGGGCGCGGTCACTGAAGCTTTCTTT
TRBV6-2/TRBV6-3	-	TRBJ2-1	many	CATRVGNYNEQFF	TGTGCCACCAGGGTGGGGAATTACAATGAGCAGTTCTTC
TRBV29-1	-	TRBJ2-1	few	CSVDRSSSYNEQFF	TGCAGCGTCGACAGGTCGAGCTCCTACAATGAGCAGTTCTTC
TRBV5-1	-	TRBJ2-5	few	CASSLGSGTRETQYF	TGCGCCAGCAGCTTGGGGTCGGGGACAAGAGAGACCCAGTACTTC
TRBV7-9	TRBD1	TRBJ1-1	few	CASSRQGDKAEAFF	TGTGCCAGCAGCCGACAGGGAGACAAGGCTGAAGCTTTCTTT
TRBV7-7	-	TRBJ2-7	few	CASSWWGSYEQYF	TGTGCTAGCAGCTGGTGGGGCAGCTACGAGCAGTACTTC
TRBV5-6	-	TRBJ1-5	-	CASSWGGGSNQPQHF	TGTGCCAGCAGTTGGGGGGGAGGAAGCAATCAGCCCCAGCATTTT
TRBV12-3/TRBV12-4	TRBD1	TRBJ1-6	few	CASSSGNGQGVTYNSPLHF	TGTGCCAGCAGTTCAGGGAATGGACAGGGGGTAACCTATAATTCACCCCTCCACTTT
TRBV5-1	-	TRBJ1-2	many	CASSVGQIRGGYTF	TGCGCCAGCAGCGTTGGACAGATTCGAGGTGGCTACACCTTC
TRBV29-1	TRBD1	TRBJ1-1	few	CSVGGDRDPEAFF	TGCAGCGTTGGTGGTGACAGGGATCCTGAAGCTTTCTTT
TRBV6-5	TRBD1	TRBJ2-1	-	CASSYYRGNNEQFF	TGTGCCAGCAGTTACTACAGGGGGAACAATGAGCAGTTCTTC
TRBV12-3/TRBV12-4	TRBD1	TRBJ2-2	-	CASSTGGKGNTGELFF	TGTGCCAGCAGTACAGGGGGCAAAGGGAACACCGGGGAGCTGTTTTTT
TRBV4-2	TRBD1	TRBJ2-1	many	CASSQVTGGLYEQFF	TGTGCCAGCAGCCAAGTGACAGGGGGTCTGTATGAGCAGTTCTTC
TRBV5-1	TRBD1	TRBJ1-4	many	CASSDPTGAREKLFF	TGCGCCAGCAGCGACCCGACAGGGGCGAGGGAAAAACTGTTTTTT
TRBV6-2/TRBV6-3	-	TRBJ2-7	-	CASQDGAGQDYYEQYF	TGTGCCAGTCAGGACGGAGCCGGGCAAGACTACTACGAGCAGTACTTC
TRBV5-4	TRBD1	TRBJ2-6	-	CASSRTGDLSGANVLTF	TGTGCCAGCAGCCGGACAGGGGACCTCTCTGGGGCCAACGTCCTGACTTTC
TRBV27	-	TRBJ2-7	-	CASSLRGSHFSYEQYF	TGTGCCAGCAGTTTACGGGGGTCCCATTTTTCCTACGAGCAGTACTTC
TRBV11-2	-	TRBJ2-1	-	CASSRWSLASFSNEQFF	TGTGCCAGCAGCCGGTGGTCCCTCGCGTCCTTCTCCAATGAGCAGTTCTTC
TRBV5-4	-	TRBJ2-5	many	CASSLGLQGQETQYF	TGTGCCAGCAGCTTGGGACTCCAAGGTCAAGAGACCCAGTACTTC
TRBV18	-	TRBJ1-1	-	CASSRQNSVMNTEAFF	TGTGCCAGCTCACGGCAAAACAGCGTAATGAACACTGAAGCTTTCTTT
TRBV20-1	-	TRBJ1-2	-	CSARDHYRPQALNYGYTF	TGCAGTGCTAGAGACCATTACCGGCCCCAGGCGCTTAACTATGGCTACACCTTC
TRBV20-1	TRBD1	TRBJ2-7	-	CSARVPGQGYEQYF	TGCAGTGCTAGAGTTCCGGGACAGGGGTACGAGCAGTACTTC
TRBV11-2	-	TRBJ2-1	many	CASSLDPGVSAYNEQFF	TGTGCCAGCAGCTTAGATCCCGGCGTCTCGGCCTACAATGAGCAGTTCTTC
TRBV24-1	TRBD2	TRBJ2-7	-	CATSDPAERGATYEQYF	TGTGCCACCAGTGACCCCGCAGAGCGGGGGGCCACCTACGAGCAGTACTTC
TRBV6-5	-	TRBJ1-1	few	CASSYSFMLGAHAEAFF	TGTGCCAGCAGTTACTCGTTTATGTTGGGGGCGCACGCTGAAGCTTTCTTT
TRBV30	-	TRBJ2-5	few	CAWNAGTPQETQYF	TGTGCCTGGAATGCGGGCACCCCCCAAGAGACCCAGTACTTC
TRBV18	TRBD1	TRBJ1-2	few	CASAGQGATLNLYGYTF	TGTGCCAGCGCCGGACAGGGGGCGACCCTTAACCTCTATGGCTACACCTTC
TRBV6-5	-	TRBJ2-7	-	CASSYSHVGEQYF	TGTGCCAGCAGTTACTCCCACGTAGGCGAGCAGTACTTC
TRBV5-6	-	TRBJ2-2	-	CASCWGNTGELFF	TGTGCCAGCTGTTGGGGGAACACCGGGGAGCTGTTTTTT
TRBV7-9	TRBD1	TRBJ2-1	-	CASNPSTLAGQGDLGEQFF	TGTGCCAGCAACCCCTCTACGCTAGCCGGACAGGGGGATCTGGGTGAGCAGTTCTTC
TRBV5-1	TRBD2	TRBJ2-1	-	CASSLRASGENNEQFF	TGCGCCAGCAGCTTGAGGGCTAGCGGGGAAAACAATGAGCAGTTCTTC
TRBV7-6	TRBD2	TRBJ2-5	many	CASSLLGTSGGQETQYF	TGTGCCAGCAGCTTACTAGGGACTAGCGGAGGGCAAGAGACCCAGTACTTC
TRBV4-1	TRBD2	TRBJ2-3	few	CASSQGLAGDTDTQYF	TGCGCCAGCAGCCAGGGTCTAGCGGGGGACACAGATACGCAGTATTTT
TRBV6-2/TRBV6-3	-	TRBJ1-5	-	CASSYSTVGDGVSNQPQHF	TGTGCCAGCAGTTACTCGACCGTTGGGGACGGGGTGAGCAATCAGCCCCAGCATTTT
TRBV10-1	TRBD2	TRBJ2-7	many	CASSPGLAGPTYEQYF	TGCGCCAGCAGCCCCGGACTAGCGGGGCCGACCTACGAGCAGTACTTC
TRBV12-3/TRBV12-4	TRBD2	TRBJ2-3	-	CASSLRVAGVDTDTQYF	TGTGCCAGCAGTTTGAGGGTAGCGGGGGTTGACACAGATACGCAGTATTTT
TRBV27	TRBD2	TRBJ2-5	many	CASSLWAAGFETQYF	TGTGCCAGCAGTTTATGGGCAGCGGGGTTCGAGACCCAGTACTTC
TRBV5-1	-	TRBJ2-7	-	CASSLSQPSYEQYF	TGCGCCAGCAGCTTAAGTCAACCTTCCTACGAGCAGTACTTC
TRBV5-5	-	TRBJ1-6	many	CASSLDSFPYNSPLHF	TGTGCCAGCAGCTTGGACAGTTTCCCCTATAATTCACCCCTCCACTTT
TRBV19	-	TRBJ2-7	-	CASSIFEQGTYEQYF	TGTGCCAGTAGTATCTTCGAGCAGGGAACCTACGAGCAGTACTTC
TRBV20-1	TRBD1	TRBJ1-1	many	CSASRQGSSGAFF	TGCAGTGCTAGCAGACAGGGAAGTTCTGGAGCTTTCTTT
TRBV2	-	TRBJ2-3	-	CASSEAIPGEDTQYF	TGTGCCAGCAGTGAAGCAATCCCAGGGGAAGATACGCAGTATTTT
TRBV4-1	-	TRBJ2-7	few	CASSQVPGIGEQYF	TGCGCCAGCAGCCAAGTTCCAGGAATAGGCGAGCAGTACTTC
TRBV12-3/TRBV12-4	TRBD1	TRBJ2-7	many	CASSIDNRGLDEQYF	TGTGCCAGCAGCATAGACAACAGGGGTTTGGACGAGCAGTACTTC
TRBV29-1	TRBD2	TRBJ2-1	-	CSVEGPRTSGISYNEQFF	TGCAGCGTTGAAGGCCCCCGGACTAGCGGAATTTCCTACAATGAGCAGTTCTTC
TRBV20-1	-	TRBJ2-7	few	CSARDTHWAYEQYF	TGCAGTGCTAGAGATACCCACTGGGCGTACGAGCAGTACTTC
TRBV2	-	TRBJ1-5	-	CASSGGNNQPQHF	TGTGCCAGCAGTGGAGGCAACAATCAGCCCCAGCATTTT
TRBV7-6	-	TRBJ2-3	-	CASSLAGPPGDTQYF	TGTGCCAGCAGCTTAGCGGGACCCCCCGGGGATACGCAGTATTTT
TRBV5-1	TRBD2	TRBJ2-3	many	CASSLGLAGEVDTQYF	TGCGCCAGCAGCTTGGGGCTAGCGGGGGAGGTGGATACGCAGTATTTT
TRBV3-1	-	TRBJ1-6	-	CATSQPTGYNSPLHF	TGTGCCACCAGCCAACCGACAGGTTATAATTCACCCCTCCACTTT